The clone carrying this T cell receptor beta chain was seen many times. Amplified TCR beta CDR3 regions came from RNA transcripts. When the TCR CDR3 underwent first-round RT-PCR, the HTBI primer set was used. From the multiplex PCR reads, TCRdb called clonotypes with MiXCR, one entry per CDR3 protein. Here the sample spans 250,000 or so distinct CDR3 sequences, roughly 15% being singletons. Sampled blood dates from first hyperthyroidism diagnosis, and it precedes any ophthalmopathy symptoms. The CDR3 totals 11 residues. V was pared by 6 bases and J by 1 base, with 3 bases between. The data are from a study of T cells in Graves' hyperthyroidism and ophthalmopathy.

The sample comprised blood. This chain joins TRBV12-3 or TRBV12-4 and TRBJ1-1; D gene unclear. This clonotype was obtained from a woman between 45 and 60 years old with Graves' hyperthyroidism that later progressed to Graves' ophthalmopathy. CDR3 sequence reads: CASRQNTEAFF. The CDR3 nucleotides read TGTGCCAGCAGACAGAACACTGAAGCTTTCTTT.